The 20 T cell receptor beta chains below all came from one sample that was sequenced in a study of graft-versus-host responses after intestinal transplantation. For these receptors, no antigen is known. Profiling relied on immunoSEQ multiplex PCR, and the TCRdb table lists in-frame clones only, not all of them. This sample carries approximately 50,000 clones, about 88% of them seen once, and the ten largest clones take less than 0.55%. This specimen consisted of unstimulated CD4+ T cells sorted from spleen or lymph node cells, obtained before transplant. Source of these receptors: a human donor who was the organ donor for an intestinal transplant.

CDR3 loop: CAWIRAWTRHPRYNSPLHF. CDR3 nucleotide sequence: TGTGCCTGGATCCGAGCTTGGACAAGGCATCCCCGTTATAATTCACCCCTCCACTTT. The chain uses TRBV30 and TRBJ1-6; weak D call: TRBD1 (5 bases). Germline V gene data show CDR1 as GTSNPN and CDR2 as SVGIG (reference sequence). Trimming shortened V by 4 bases and J by 4 bases, and 26 bases separated the two germline ends. The CDR3 covers 19 residues.

This clone was detected only a few times. The gene calls are TRBV5-8 and TRBJ1-6; D gene ambiguous. Germline-derived CDR1 and CDR2 are SGHTS and YDEGEE. The CDR3 is made up of 17 amino acids. Trimming removed 7 bases at V and 0 bases at J, with 17 bases between. The CDR3 spells CASQGPFASSYNSPLHF. In nucleotides, the CDR3 is TGTGCCAGCCAAGGGCCCTTTGCGAGCTCCTATAATTCACCCCTCCACTTT.

The genes are TRBV10-3 and TRBJ1-5, with D unresolved. The CDR3 totals 17 residues. Germline V gene data show CDR1 as ENHRY and CDR2 as SYGVKD. Trimming cost V 2 bases and J 3 bases, with 17 bases left between them. The CDR3: CAISEQALGPPNQPQHF. In nucleotides, the CDR3 is TGTGCCATCAGTGAGCAAGCCTTAGGACCGCCCAATCAGCCCCAGCATTTT.

This chain joins TRBV18 and TRBJ1-2; tentative D call: TRBD1 (5 bases). V was pared by 1 base and J by 1 base, with 10 bases between. This CDR3 has 15 residues. Germline CDR1 and CDR2: KGHSH and LQKENI. The chain's CDR3 is CASSPLTGLNYGYTF. CDR3 DNA: TGTGCCAGCTCACCACTCACAGGACTTAACTATGGCTACACCTTC.

The CDR3 loop reads CASSHGQPSTDTQYF. The CDR3 DNA reads TGTGCCAGCAGCCACGGACAGCCTAGCACAGATACGCAGTATTTT. The rearrangement uses TRBV7-9 and TRBJ2-3; tentatively, D is TRBD1 (6 bases). Between the trimmed V and J ends, which lost 5 bases and 0 bases, there was a span of 12 bases. This CDR3 is built from 15 residues. CDR1 SEHNR and CDR2 FQNEAQ come from the germline V gene (reference sequence).

The chain carries TRBV2 and TRBJ2-5; tentative D call: TRBD2 (5 bases). Trimming cost V 6 bases and J 5 bases, with 13 bases left between them. CDR1 SNHLY and CDR2 FYNNEI come from the germline V gene. This CDR3 contains 13 residues. The CDR3 DNA reads TGTGCCAGCAGGGGCGGGTCCTATGAGACCCAGTACTTC. As protein: CASRGGSYETQYF.

The rearrangement uses TRBV29-1 and TRBJ1-2, with 9 bases identical to TRBD1. Unmatched junction bases numbered 8, after V lost 7 bases and J lost 5 bases. From germline, CDR1 is SQVTM and CDR2 ANQGSEA. This CDR3 comprises 13 residues. The CDR3 DNA is TGCAGCGCCAGGGACAGGGCAGGGTATGGCTACACCTTC. Its translation: CSARDRAGYGYTF.

This clone was observed once. J is TRBJ2-1 and V is TRBV19; D may be TRBD2 (5 bases). With 3 bases removed from V and 6 bases from J, the gap between germline ends came to 24 bases. The CDR3 runs to 18 residues. CDR1 LNHDA and CDR2 SQIVND come from the germline V gene (reference sequence). The CDR3 loop reads CASSITPKTSKDPNEQFF. CDR3 nucleotides: TGTGCCAGTAGTATCACCCCCAAAACTAGTAAAGACCCCAATGAGCAGTTCTTC.

The chain carries TRBV30 and TRBJ1-2, with 9 bases lining up with TRBD1. Unmatched junction bases numbered 12, after V lost 1 base and J lost 3 bases. The germline gives CDR1 GTSNPN, CDR2 SVGIG (reference sequence). This CDR3 comprises 17 residues. DNA of the CDR3: TGTGCCTGGAGTGACAACTTCAGACGGACAGGGGACTATGGCTACACCTTC. Translation gives CAWSDNFRRTGDYGYTF. Full variable domain (remainder filled in from reference TRBV30 and TRBJ1-2): SQTIHQWPATLVQPVGSPLSLECTVEGTSNPNLYWYRQAAGRGLQLLFYSVGIGQISSEVPQNLSASRPQDRQFILSSKKLLLSDSGFYLCAWSDNFRRTGDYGYTFGSGTRLTVV.

The chain employs TRBV14 and TRBJ1-2, with 10 nucleotides matching TRBD1. This CDR3 is 18 amino acids long. Trimming took 4 bases from V and 4 from J; bases not matched to a gene: 15. Looked up from germline, CDR1 is SGHDN and CDR2 is FVKESK. The CDR3 region is CASSRRQGATLSGYGYTF. The DNA for the CDR3 is TGTGCCAGCAGCCGACGACAGGGGGCAACGTTATCGGGCTATGGCTACACCTTC.

This chain uses TRBV5-1 with TRBJ2-1, with 8 bases that match TRBD2. Trimming cost V 5 bases and J 4 bases; bases outside gene matches: 11. Germline assignment: CDR1 SGHRS and CDR2 YFSETQ. The CDR3 has 16 residues. CDR3 in amino acids: CASSLSKTSVYNEQFF. Written as DNA, the CDR3 is TGCGCCAGCAGTTTATCCAAGACTAGCGTTTACAATGAGCAGTTCTTC.

On this clone: The sample carries other DNA sequences with the same CDR3. V gene TRBV7-6 combines with J gene TRBJ2-3; 12 bases map to TRBD2. Germline V gene sequence: CDR1 SGHVS, CDR2 FNYEAQ. With 1 base clipped from V and 1 base from J, the junction kept 3 bases outside the gene matches. The CDR3 loop spans 17 amino acids. CDR3 residues: CASSLVASGGGTDTQYF. The CDR3 region has the DNA TGTGCCAGCAGCTTAGTAGCTAGCGGGGGGGGCACAGATACGCAGTATTTT.

This chain joins TRBV6-1 and TRBJ1-2; the D is unclear. Germline V gene lookup returns CDR1 MNHNS and CDR2 SASEGT. This CDR3 contains 12 residues. The V end was cut by 6 bases, the J end by 4 bases, with 9 bases between. CDR3 sequence (DNA): TGTGCCAGCAGCACACTAATCTATGGCTACACCTTC. Amino acids: CASSTLIYGYTF.

V gene TRBV28 combines with J gene TRBJ2-7; 9 bases match TRBD2. The CDR3 runs 14 residues. Germline lookup yields CDR1 MDHEN and CDR2 SYDVKM. V lost 4 bases to trimming and J lost 4 bases; unmatched junction nucleotides: 5. CDR3 DNA: TGTGCCAGCAGTTCCAGCGGGAGGCTGTACGAGCAGTACTTC. It codes for CASSSSGRLYEQYF. The whole variable domain, remainder taken from reference TRBV28 and TRBJ2-7, is DVKVTQSSRYLVKRTGEKVFLECVQDMDHENMFWYRQDPGLGLRLIYFSYDVKMKEKGDIPEGYSVSREKKERFSLILESASTNQTSMYLCASSSSGRLYEQYFGPGTRLTVT.

The genes are TRBV12-5 and TRBJ2-1; TRBD2 aligns across 12 bases. Trimming cost V 0 bases and J 5 bases; bases outside gene matches: 5. Germline CDR1 reads LGHNT; CDR2 reads FRNRAP. This CDR3 has 17 amino acids. The DNA for the CDR3 is TGTGCTAGTGGTTTGGTACAGGCTAGCGGGGGGGACAATGAGCAGTTCTTC. Translated: CASGLVQASGGDNEQFF.

This rearrangement joins TRBV9 to TRBJ2-1; D is ambiguous. Germline V gene lookup returns CDR1 SGDLS and CDR2 YYNGEE. This CDR3 contains 17 residues. V was clipped by 0 bases and J by 3 bases, with 16 bases between them. CDR3 loop: CASSVGESSLFYNEQFF. The CDR3, as DNA: TGTGCCAGCAGCGTAGGTGAAAGTAGCCTCTTCTACAATGAGCAGTTCTTC.

This sequence joins TRBV11-3 and TRBJ1-2; possible D gene TRBD1, 5 bases. The CDR3 extends over 14 amino acids. V lost 6 bases and J lost 2, with 13 bases in between. Looked up from germline, CDR1 is SGHNT and CDR2 is YENEEA. CDR3 protein: CASSQRAGNYGYTF. In nucleotides, the CDR3 is TGTGCCAGCAGTCAGAGGGCAGGGAACTATGGCTACACCTTC.

This chain uses TRBV19 with TRBJ1-1, with D possibly being TRBD1 (5 bases). This CDR3 contains 13 residues. Trimming pared 8 bases from V and 3 bases from J, leaving 13 bases between. Germline assignment: CDR1 LNHDA and CDR2 SQIVND (reference sequence). CDR3 DNA: TGTGCCAGTTACCCAACAGGTTACACTGAAGCTTTCTTT. The encoded protein is CASYPTGYTEAFF. The full variable domain, rest sourced from reference TRBV19 and TRBJ1-1, is DGGITQSPKYLFRKEGQNVTLSCEQNLNHDAMYWYRQDPGQGLRLIYYSQIVNDFQKGDIAEGYSVSREKKESFPLTVTSAQKNPTAFYLCASYPTGYTEAFFGQGTRLTVV.

The chain uses TRBV5-5 and TRBJ1-5; no definite D call. The V and J ends lost 4 bases and 4 bases respectively, with 15 bases between them. The germline V gene has CDR1 SGHKS and CDR2 YYEKEE (reference sequence). CDR3 length equals 15 residues. The CDR3 spells CASSPTPTGNQPQHF. The CDR3 coding sequence is TGTGCCAGCAGCCCAACCCCCACGGGTAATCAGCCCCAGCATTTT. Full variable domain (rest looked up from reference TRBV5-5 and TRBJ1-5): DAGVTQSPTHLIKTRGQQVTLRCSPISGHKSVSWYQQVLGQGPQFIFQYYEKEERGRGNFPDRFSARQFPNYSSELNVNALLLGDSALYLCASSPTPTGNQPQHFGDGTRLSIL.

This clone was recorded only once. This chain's CDR3 is CASSPPTSGSYNEQFF. DNA of the CDR3: TGTGCCAGCTCACCACCGACTAGCGGGTCCTACAATGAGCAGTTCTTC. The chain links TRBV18 to TRBJ2-1; TRBD2 matches 10 bases. The CDR3 runs to 16 residues. Per germline, CDR1 KGHSH and CDR2 LQKENI. V shed 0 bases, J shed 1 base, and the junction held 0 bases outside the gene matches.